The present T cell receptor beta chain was sequenced within a study of blood T cell repertoires in COVID-19 (dated by TCRdb to between 2020 and 2021). Background for the entire study: The collaborator samples originated in the United States, Italy and Spain and spanned the acute and convalescent phases of COVID-19. The prospective study material was composed of cDNA or gDNA derived from T cells, B-cell-depleted T cells, or PBMCs. Deeply sampled blood TCRbeta repertoires from subjects exposed to, actively infected with, or recovered from COVID-19 were included in the dataset. The repertoires were released in a freely available public database intended as a resource for research on the immune response to SARS-CoV-2. The samples were drawn from the first 160 participants of the ongoing ImmuneRACE study and from 1,254 subjects provided by 6 global collaborators. A de-identified subject ID, COVID-19 status, age in years and sex were almost always included in the sample metadata. Where HLA class I and class II types were available, the types were taken from metadata supplied by the sample provider, not from assay-based typing. Summary of the overall study and its limitations: The quantity of clinical and demographic metadata differed by source and by participant and was supplied without curation.

At one collaborating source in Seattle, patients were enrolled during active infection and were followed longitudinally through the course of disease. The collaborating institutions used their own protocols to collect whole blood in K2EDTA tubes. For TCRbeta analysis, collaborators shipped samples in one of three forms: frozen whole blood, isolated PBMCs, or DNA extracted from either of those sample types. The immunoSEQ Assay, a bias-controlled multiplex PCR, was used to amplify TCRbeta CDR3 regions from genomic DNA. Concerning the study's data processing: The number of nucleated cells in each sample was estimated by amplification of reference gene primers within the assay. To quantify the absolute abundance of each unique TCRbeta CDR3 rearrangement, sequence reads were collapsed and filtered. Productive Simpson clonality was computed per sample as the square root of Simpson's diversity index over productive rearrangements. Imported from immuneACCESS, the table was reduced by TCRdb to in-frame sequences with V and J called. These copies leave out some clones; in studies compared against another copy, an unresolved V gene accounts for under half, and the cause of the remainder is not known. The V and J calls and clone size come from that table; D and trimming were worked out from the DNA. The sample profile shows approximately 190,000 clones; about 81% of them were found once. The ten largest clonotypes hold about 8% of the sample.

The table lists this clone with a few counts. Its antigen remains undetermined. Base qualities were left out, and no much larger clone turns up one base away. The germline V gene specifies MNHEY as CDR1 and SVGAGI as CDR2. V is clipped by 6 bases and J by 3 bases, and the sequence between their germline boundaries is 17 bases long. From cysteine to phenylalanine, the CDR3 is 15 amino acids long. CDR3 DNA is the only sequence kept; it has 45 bases, read in frame from the first base. The sample comprised peripheral blood. The source of this sequence is an older woman with COVID-19, enrolled during active disease. The rearranged chain carries TRBV6-5 and TRBJ2-5; TRBD2 is a weak D gene call, 6 bases matching. For the CDR3, the sequence is CASRATRAVKETQYF. The sequence in DNA is TGTGCCAGCAGGGCGACTAGAGCGGTGAAAGAGACCCAGTACTTC.